The rows below give T cell receptor beta chains drawn from one sample of a study of shared clonotypes between healthy human individuals. Method: immunoSEQ multiplex PCR; TCRdb's copy keeps in-frame clones and lacks some. Of about 2.3 million clones listed, roughly 93% were seen once; the top ten hold 0.3% to 0.4%. The sequencing sample was made of naive CD4+ T cells from PBMCs. The receptors were gathered from a man aged 18 to 29 in good health. Some clones in this sample may be carry-over from other donors' samples. CDR3s include the opening cysteine and the closing phenylalanine or tryptophan. The D gene is left open where the match is weak. Clone size is shown for a subset of rows, as once, few, many or a class of expanded clone.

TRBJ1-2 | NA | NA | TRBV11-2 | CASSLEGAAVYGYTF | TGTGCCAGCAGCTTAGAAGGGGCTGCCGTCTATGGCTACACCTTC
TRBJ2-3 | NA | NA | TRBV9 | CASSERGVTTDTQYF | TGTGCCAGCAGCGAAAGGGGGGTCACCACAGATACGCAGTATTTT
TRBJ1-5 | NA | NA | TRBV6-1 | CASGEGNQPQHF | TGTGCCAGCGGGGAGGGTAATCAGCCCCAGCATTTT
TRBJ2-6 | NA | TRBD1 | TRBV11-2 | CASSLGGQQSGANVLTF | TGTGCCAGCAGCTTAGGGGGACAGCAATCTGGGGCCAACGTCCTGACTTTC
TRBJ2-3 | once | TRBD2 | TRBV14 | CASSQVWAGADTQYF | TGTGCCAGCAGCCAAGTTTGGGCGGGAGCAGATACGCAGTATTTT
TRBJ2-5 | NA | NA | TRBV2 | CASNLGETQYF | TGTGCCAGCAATCTGGGGGAGACCCAGTACTTC
TRBJ2-7 | NA | TRBD1 | TRBV27 | CASSPSKRQGAHEQYF | TGTGCCAGCAGTCCCTCAAAAAGACAGGGGGCCCACGAGCAGTACTTC
TRBJ2-1 | NA | TRBD2 | TRBV28 | CASSLSLAGRNEQFF | TGTGCCAGCAGTTTATCCCTAGCGGGACGCAATGAGCAGTTCTTC
TRBJ1-2 | NA | NA | TRBV29-1 | CSGQQADYGYTF | TGCAGCGGTCAACAGGCAGACTATGGCTACACCTTC
TRBJ2-2 | NA | TRBD2 | TRBV5-1 | CASSLGVGRPNTGELFF | TGCGCCAGCAGCTTGGGAGTCGGGAGGCCGAACACCGGGGAGCTGTTTTTT
TRBJ2-7 | NA | NA | TRBV6-6 | CASSYLGGDEQYF | TGTGCCAGCAGTTACTTAGGGGGAGACGAGCAGTACTTC
TRBJ2-2 | NA | NA | TRBV4-3 | CASSLSGGDRTGELFF | TGCGCCAGCAGCCTCTCTGGAGGGGATCGCACCGGGGAGCTGTTTTTT